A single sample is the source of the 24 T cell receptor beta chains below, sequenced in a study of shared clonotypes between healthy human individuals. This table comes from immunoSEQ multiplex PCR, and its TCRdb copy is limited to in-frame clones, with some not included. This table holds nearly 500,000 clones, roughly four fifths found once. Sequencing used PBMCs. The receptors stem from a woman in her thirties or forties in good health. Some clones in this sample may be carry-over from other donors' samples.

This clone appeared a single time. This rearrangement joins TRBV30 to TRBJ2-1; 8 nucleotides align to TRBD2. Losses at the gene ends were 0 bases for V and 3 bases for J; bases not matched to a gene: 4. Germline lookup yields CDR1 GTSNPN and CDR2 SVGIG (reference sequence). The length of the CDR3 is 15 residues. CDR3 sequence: CAWSVPGRVYNEQFF. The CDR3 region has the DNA TGTGCCTGGAGTGTACCCGGGAGGGTCTACAATGAGCAGTTCTTC.

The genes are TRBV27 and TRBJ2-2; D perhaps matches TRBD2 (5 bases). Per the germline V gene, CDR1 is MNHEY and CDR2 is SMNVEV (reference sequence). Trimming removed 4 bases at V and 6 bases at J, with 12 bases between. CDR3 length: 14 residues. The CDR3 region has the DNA TGTGCCAGCAGTTCAGAACTAGTTTCCGGGGAGCTGTTTTTT. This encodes CASSSELVSGELFF.

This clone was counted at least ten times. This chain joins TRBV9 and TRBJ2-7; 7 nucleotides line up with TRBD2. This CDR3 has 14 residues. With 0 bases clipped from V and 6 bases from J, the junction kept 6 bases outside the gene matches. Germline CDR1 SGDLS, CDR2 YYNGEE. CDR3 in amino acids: CASSVEGEGREQYF. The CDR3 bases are TGTGCCAGCAGCGTAGAAGGGGAGGGGCGCGAGCAGTACTTC.

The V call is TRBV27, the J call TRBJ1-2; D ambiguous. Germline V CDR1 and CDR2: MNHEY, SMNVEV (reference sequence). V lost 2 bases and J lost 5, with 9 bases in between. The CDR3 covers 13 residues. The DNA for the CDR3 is TGTGCCAGCAGTTTAGGACCCAAGTATGGCTACACCTTC. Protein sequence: CASSLGPKYGYTF.

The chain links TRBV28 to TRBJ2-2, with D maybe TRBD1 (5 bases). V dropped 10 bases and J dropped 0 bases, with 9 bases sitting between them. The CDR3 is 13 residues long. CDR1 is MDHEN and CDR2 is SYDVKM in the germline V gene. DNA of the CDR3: TGTGCCACCGACAGTTCGAACACCGGGGAGCTGTTTTTT. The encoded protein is CATDSSNTGELFF.

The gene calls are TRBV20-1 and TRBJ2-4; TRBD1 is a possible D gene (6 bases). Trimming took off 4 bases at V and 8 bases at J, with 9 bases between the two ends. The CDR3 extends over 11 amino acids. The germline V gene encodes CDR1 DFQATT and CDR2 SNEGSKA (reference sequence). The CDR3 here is CSAKGGDIQYF. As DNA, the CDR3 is TGCAGTGCTAAAGGGGGAGACATTCAGTACTTC.

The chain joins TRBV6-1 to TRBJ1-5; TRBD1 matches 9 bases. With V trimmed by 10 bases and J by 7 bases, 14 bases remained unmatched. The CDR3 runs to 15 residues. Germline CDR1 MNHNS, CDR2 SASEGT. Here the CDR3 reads CATTPETGGQQPQHF. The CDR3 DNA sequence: TGTGCCACCACTCCAGAAACAGGGGGCCAACAGCCCCAGCATTTT.

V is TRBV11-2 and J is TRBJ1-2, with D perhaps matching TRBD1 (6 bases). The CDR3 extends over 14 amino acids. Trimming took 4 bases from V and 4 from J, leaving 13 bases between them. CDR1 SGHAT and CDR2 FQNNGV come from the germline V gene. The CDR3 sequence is CASSSVGGGYGYTF. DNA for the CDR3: TGTGCCAGCAGCTCGGTGGGGGGCGGCTATGGCTACACCTTC.

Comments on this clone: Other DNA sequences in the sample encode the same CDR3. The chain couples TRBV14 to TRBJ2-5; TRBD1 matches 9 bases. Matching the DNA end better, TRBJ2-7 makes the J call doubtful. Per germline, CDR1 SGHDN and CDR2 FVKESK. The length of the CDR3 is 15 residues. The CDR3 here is CASSLDRGSSYEQYF. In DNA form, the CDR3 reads TGTGCCAGCAGCCTTGACAGGGGGTCTTCCTACGAGCAGTACTTC.

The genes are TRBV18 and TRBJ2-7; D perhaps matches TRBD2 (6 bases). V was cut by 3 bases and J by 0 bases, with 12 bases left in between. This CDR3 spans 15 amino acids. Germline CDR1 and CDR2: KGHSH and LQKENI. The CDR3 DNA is TGTGCCAGCTCACCGCGACGGGACTTCTCCTACGAGCAGTACTTC. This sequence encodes CASSPRRDFSYEQYF.

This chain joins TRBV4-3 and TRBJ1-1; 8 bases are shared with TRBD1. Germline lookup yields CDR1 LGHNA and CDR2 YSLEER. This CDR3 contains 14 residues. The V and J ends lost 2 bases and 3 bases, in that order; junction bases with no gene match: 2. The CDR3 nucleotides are TGCGCCAGCAGCCAAACAGGGGGGGACACTGAAGCTTTCTTT. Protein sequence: CASSQTGGDTEAFF.

This CDR3 is CASSSLGRGQNNEQFF. The CDR3, as DNA: TGTGCCAGCAGCTCCCTAGGCCGGGGACAGAACAATGAGCAGTTCTTC. The V gene is TRBV11-2, the J gene TRBJ2-1; TRBD1 matches 7 bases. Germline V gene sequence: CDR1 SGHAT, CDR2 FQNNGV. Unmatched junction bases numbered 11, after V lost 4 bases and J lost 5 bases. The CDR3 is made up of 16 amino acids.

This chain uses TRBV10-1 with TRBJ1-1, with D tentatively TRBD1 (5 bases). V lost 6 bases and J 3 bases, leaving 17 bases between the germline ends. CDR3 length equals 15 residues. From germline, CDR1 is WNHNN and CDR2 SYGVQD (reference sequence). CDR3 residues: CASRGTFPEDTEAFF. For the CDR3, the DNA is TGCGCCAGCAGAGGGACCTTTCCGGAGGACACTGAAGCTTTCTTT.

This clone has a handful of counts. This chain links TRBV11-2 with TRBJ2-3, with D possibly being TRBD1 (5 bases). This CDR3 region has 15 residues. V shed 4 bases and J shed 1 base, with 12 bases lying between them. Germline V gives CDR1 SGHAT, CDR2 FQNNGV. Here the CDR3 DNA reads TGTGCCAGCAGCTCTCGCAAACAGGGCACAGATACGCAGTATTTT. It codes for CASSSRKQGTDTQYF.

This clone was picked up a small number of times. The chain's CDR3 is CASSQDWGLVSPLHF. The CDR3 DNA follows: TGCGCCAGCAGCCAAGACTGGGGGCTGGTTTCACCCCTCCACTTT. The rearrangement joins TRBV4-3 to TRBJ1-6; the D gene is possibly TRBD1 (6 bases). The germline CDR1 and CDR2 sequences are LGHNA and YSLEER. The V gene lost 0 bases and the J gene lost 9 bases, with 12 bases spanning the gap. The CDR3 is 15 amino acids.

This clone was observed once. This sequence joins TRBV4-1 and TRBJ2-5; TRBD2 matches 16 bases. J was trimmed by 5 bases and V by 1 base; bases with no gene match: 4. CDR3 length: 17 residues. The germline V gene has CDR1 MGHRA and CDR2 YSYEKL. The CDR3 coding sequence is TGCGCCAGCAGCCAAGGGGGACTAGCGGGAGGGGGGGAGACCCAGTACTTC. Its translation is CASSQGGLAGGGETQYF.

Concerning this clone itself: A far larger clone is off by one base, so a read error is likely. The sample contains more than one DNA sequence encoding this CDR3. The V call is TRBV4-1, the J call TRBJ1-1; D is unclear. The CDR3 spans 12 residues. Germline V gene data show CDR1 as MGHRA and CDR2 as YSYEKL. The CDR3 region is CASSLPGTEAFF. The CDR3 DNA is TGCGCCAGTAGCCTCCCCGGCACTGAAGCTTTCTTT.

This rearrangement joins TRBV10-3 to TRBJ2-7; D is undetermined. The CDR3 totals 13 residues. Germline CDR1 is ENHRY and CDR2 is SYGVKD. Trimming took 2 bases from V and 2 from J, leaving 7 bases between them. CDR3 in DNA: TGTGCCATCAGTGAGGTCAGCCCCTACGAGCAGTACTTC. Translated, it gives CAISEVSPYEQYF.

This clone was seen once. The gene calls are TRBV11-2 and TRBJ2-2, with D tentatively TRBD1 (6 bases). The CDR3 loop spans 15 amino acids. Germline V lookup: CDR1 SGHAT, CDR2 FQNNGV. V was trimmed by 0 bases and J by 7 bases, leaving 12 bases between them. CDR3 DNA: TGTGCCAGCAGCTTAGATTTGGGGGCCGGCGGGGAGCTGTTTTTT. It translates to CASSLDLGAGGELFF.

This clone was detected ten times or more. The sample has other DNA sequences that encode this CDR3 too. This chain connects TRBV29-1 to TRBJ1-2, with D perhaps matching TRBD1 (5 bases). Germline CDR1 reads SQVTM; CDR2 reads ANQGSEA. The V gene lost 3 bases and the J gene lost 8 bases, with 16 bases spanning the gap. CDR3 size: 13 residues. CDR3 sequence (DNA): TGCAGCGTTGACATTGCGGGTACAGGCGGCTACACCTTC. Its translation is CSVDIAGTGGYTF.

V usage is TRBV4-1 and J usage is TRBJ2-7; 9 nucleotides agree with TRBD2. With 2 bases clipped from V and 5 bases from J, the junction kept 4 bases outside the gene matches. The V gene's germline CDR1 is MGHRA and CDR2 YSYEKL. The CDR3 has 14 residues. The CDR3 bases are TGCGCCAGCAGCCAACGCGGGAGGGAGCACGAGCAGTACTTC. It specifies CASSQRGREHEQYF.

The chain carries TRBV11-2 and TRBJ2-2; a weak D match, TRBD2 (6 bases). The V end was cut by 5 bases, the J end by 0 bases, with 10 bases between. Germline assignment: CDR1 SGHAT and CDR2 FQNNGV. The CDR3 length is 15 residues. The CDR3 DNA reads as TGTGCCAGCAGCCTTAGCGGCCCGAACACCGGGGAGCTGTTTTTT. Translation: CASSLSGPNTGELFF.

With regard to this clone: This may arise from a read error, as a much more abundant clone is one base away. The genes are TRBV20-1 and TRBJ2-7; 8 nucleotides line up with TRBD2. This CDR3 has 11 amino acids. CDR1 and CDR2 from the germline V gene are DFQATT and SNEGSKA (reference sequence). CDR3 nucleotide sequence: TGCAGTGCTCGGGGGGGCTACGAGCAGTGCTTC. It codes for CSARGGYEQCF.

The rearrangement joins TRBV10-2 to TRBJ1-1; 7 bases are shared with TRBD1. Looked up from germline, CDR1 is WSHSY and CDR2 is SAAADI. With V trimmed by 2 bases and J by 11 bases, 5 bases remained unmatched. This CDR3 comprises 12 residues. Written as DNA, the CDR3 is TGCGCCAGCAGTGAGAACAGGGGTTGGGCTTTCTTT. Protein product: CASSENRGWAFF.